This TCR beta chain was profiled in a study of shared clonotypes between healthy human individuals. Overall study findings and caveats: Clonotypes which were not shared had lower generation probabilities than clonotypes that all four donors shared.

CDR3 length: 17 residues. V dropped 4 bases and J dropped 6; count of bases not matched to a gene: 8. The V gene's germline CDR1 is SGHVS and CDR2 FQNEAQ. Naive CD8 isolation took CD45RO-negative cells positively selected for CCR7 and excluded terminally differentiated effector memory CD45RA+ cells. TCRdb's copy holds only in-frame clones and misses some; the assay was immunoSEQ multiplex PCR. The data show around 1.9 million clones, with approximately 92% seen just once and about 1.7% held by the top ten. A note on this clone: Its antigen is currently unknown.

The chain carries TRBV7-8 and TRBJ2-1, with 14 bases matching TRBD2. The sequence came from a man aged 18 to 35 in good health. Some clones in this sample may be carry-over from other donors' samples. The sample was naive CD8+ T cells from PBMCs. CDR3 in amino acids: CASSYTPTSGRGNEQFF. CDR3 DNA sequence: TGTGCCAGCAGCTACACTCCGACTAGCGGGAGGGGCAATGAGCAGTTCTTC.